This T cell receptor (beta chain) was captured in a study of Ad26.COV2.S vaccination and SARS-CoV-2 variants. The CDR3 sequence is 17 residues long. The germline V gene has CDR1 MGHRA and CDR2 YSYEKL. The V segment lost 1 base and the J segment 2 bases; nucleotides outside the gene matches: 9. Treatment here: 15 to 20 received Ad26.COV2.S at low or high dose, single or two shots; about 5 received placebo; per-sample allocation not given. Sampling was performed 63 days after the first vaccine or placebo injection. The assay was immunoSEQ multiplex PCR, and TCRdb's table has in-frame clones only and misses some. The sample has approximately 410,000 clones; 70% to 90% are singletons. Whole-study findings and limits: Vaccine and placebo recipients had comparable breadth of non-spike TCRs.

Turning to this clone: Its cognate antigen is unknown.

This sample comprised peripheral blood, obtained in a trial of Ad26.COV2.S vaccine versus placebo. The rearrangement links TRBV4-1 to TRBJ1-2; TRBD1 matches 8 bases. The receptor comes from a person between 18 and 65 years old who received the Ad26.COV2.S COVID-19 vaccine or a placebo. The CDR3 protein is CASSQAHRPGGNYGYTF. The CDR3 nucleotides read TGCGCCAGCAGCCAAGCACACCGGCCAGGGGGCAACTATGGCTACACCTTC.